The clone carrying this TCR beta chain was seen once. Primers used in a second PCR of about 6 to 11 cycles were a sample-barcoded 5' primer and a J-beta primer mix. Per-sample output comprised a minimum of 3 million paired-end reads containing CDR3. MiXCR, run by TCRdb on the 5' RACE reads, gives a single entry per CDR3 protein. The sample yields roughly 860,000 distinct CDR3 sequences, approximately 65% seen once. This record belongs to a study of blood T cells in healthy people across ages. This CDR3 has 14 amino acids. The germline V gene encodes CDR1 DFQATT and CDR2 SNEGSKA (reference sequence). Trimming pared 6 bases from V and 1 base from J, leaving 15 bases between.

Sequencing used blood. The clonotype comes from a man younger than 40 in good health. The J gene is TRBJ1-1, the V gene TRBV20-1; D gene ambiguous. The DNA of the CDR3 is TGCAGTGCGCCGGTCTGGGGTCGGAACACTGAAGCTTTCTTT. This codes for CSAPVWGRNTEAFF.